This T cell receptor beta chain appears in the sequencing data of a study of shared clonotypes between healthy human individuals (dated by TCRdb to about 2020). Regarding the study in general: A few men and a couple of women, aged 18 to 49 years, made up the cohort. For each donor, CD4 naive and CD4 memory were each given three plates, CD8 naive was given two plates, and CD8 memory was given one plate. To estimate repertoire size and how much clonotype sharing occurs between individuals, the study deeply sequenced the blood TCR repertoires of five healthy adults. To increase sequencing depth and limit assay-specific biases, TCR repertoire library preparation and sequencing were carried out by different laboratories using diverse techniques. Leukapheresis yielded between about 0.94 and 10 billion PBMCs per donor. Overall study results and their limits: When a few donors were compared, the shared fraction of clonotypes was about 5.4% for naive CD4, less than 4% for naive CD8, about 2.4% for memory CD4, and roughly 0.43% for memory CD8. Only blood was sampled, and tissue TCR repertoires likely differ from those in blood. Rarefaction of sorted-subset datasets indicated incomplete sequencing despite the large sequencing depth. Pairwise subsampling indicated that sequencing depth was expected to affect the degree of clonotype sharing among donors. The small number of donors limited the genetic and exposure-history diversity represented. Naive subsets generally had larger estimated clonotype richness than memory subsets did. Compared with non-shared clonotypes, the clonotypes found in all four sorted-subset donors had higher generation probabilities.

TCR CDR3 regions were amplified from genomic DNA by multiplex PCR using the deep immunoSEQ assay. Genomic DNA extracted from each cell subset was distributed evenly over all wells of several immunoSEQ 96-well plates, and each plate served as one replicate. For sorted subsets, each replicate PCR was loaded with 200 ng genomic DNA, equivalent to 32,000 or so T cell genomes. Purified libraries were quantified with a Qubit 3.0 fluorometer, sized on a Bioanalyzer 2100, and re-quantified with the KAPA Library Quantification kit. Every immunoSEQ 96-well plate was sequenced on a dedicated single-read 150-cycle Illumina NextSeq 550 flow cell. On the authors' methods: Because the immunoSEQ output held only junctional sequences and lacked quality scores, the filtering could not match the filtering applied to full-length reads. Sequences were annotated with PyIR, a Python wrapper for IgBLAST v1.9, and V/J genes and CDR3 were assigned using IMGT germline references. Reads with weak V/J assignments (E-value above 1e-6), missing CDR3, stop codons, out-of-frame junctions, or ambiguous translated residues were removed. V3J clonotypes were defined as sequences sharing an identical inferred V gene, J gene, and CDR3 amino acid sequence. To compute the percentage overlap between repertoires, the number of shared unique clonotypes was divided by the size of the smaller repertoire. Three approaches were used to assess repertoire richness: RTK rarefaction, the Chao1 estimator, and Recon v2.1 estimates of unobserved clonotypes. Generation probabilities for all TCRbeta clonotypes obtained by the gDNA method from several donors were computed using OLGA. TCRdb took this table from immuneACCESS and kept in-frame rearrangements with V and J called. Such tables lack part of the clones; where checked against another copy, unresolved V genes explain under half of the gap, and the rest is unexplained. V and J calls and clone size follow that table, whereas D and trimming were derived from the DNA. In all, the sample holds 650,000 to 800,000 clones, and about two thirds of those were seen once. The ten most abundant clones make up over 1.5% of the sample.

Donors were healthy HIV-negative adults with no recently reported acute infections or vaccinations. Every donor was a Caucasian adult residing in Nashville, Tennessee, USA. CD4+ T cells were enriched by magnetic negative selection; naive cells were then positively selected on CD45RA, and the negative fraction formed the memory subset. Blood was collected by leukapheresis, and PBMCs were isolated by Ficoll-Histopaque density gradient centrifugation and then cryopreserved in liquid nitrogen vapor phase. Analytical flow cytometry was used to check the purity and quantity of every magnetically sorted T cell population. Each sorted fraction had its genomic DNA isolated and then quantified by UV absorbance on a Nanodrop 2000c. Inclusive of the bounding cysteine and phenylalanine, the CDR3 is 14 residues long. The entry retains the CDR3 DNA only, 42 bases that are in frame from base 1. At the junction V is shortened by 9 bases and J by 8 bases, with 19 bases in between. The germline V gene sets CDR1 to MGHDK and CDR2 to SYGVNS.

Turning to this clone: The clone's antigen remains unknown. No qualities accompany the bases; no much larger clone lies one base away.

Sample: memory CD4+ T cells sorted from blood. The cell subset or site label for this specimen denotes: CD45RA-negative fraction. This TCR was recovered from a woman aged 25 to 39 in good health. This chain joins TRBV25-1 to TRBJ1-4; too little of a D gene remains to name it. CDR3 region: CASSFDSGYEKLFF. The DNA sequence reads TGTGCCAGTAGTTTTGACTCGGGGTACGAAAAACTGTTTTTT.